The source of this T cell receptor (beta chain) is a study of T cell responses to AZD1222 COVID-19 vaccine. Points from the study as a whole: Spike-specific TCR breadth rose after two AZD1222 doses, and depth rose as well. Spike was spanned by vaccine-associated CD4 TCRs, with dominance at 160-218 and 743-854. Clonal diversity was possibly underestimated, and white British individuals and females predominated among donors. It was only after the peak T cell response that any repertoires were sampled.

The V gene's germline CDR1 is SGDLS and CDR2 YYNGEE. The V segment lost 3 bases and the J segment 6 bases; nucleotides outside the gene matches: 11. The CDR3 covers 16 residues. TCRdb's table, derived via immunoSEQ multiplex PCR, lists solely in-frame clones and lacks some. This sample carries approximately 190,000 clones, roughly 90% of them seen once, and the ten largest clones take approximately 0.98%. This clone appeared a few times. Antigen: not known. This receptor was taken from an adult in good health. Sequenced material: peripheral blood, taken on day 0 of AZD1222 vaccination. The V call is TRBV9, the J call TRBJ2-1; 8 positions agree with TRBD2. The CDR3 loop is CASSGQLAEVVNEQFF. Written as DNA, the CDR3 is TGTGCCAGCAGCGGACAACTAGCGGAGGTAGTCAATGAGCAGTTCTTC.